Listed below are T cell receptor beta chains from one sample, sequenced in a study of cytomegalovirus exposure and HLA in healthy donors. The protocol was immunoSEQ multiplex PCR, while the TCRdb copy is restricted to in-frame clones and leaves out a portion. The table shows about 160,000 clones, with roughly 80% occurring only once. The sample consisted of PBMCs. The source is a woman in her 30s in good health and CMV-seronegative. The CDR3 runs from the conserved cysteine through the conserved F or W. A D gene is named only where the DNA matches it firmly. Size is omitted from some rows. Given values are once, few, many or a class for expanded clones.

len: 15; v_gene: TRBV18; abundance: .; j_gene: TRBJ2-1; d_gene: TRBD1; CDR3aa: CASSPLGTGDSEQFF; CDR3nt: TGTGCCAGCTCACCCCTAGGGACAGGGGACAGTGAGCAGTTCTTC
len: 13; v_gene: TRBV2; abundance: .; j_gene: TRBJ1-2; d_gene: .; CDR3aa: CASSVSQDYGYTF; CDR3nt: TGTGCCAGCAGTGTAAGTCAGGACTATGGCTACACCTTC
len: 12; v_gene: TRBV6-5; abundance: .; j_gene: TRBJ1-2; d_gene: TRBD1; CDR3aa: CASGDRRYGYTF; CDR3nt: TGTGCCAGCGGGGACAGGCGCTATGGCTACACCTTC
len: 13; v_gene: TRBV27; abundance: few; j_gene: TRBJ1-2; d_gene: .; CDR3aa: CASRNTGFESYTF; CDR3nt: TGTGCCAGCCGGAACACAGGGTTTGAGAGCTACACCTTC
len: 14; v_gene: TRBV27; abundance: .; j_gene: TRBJ1-1; d_gene: .; CDR3aa: CASSPTGPVIEAFF; CDR3nt: TGTGCCAGCAGTCCTACAGGCCCAGTCATTGAAGCTTTCTTT
len: 16; v_gene: TRBV4-2; abundance: .; j_gene: TRBJ1-2; d_gene: TRBD1; CDR3aa: CASSQDLDRGVFGYTF; CDR3nt: TGTGCCAGCAGCCAAGATTTGGACAGGGGAGTTTTCGGCTACACCTTC
len: 14; v_gene: TRBV7-8; abundance: .; j_gene: TRBJ1-1; d_gene: .; CDR3aa: CASSRWGLDTEAFF; CDR3nt: TGTGCCAGCAGCAGATGGGGCCTGGACACTGAAGCTTTCTTT
len: 14; v_gene: TRBV11-2; abundance: many; j_gene: TRBJ2-1; d_gene: TRBD2; CDR3aa: CASSLRRGSNEQFF; CDR3nt: TGTGCCAGCAGCTTAAGGCGGGGGAGCAATGAGCAGTTCTTC
len: 15; v_gene: TRBV30; abundance: .; j_gene: TRBJ2-5; d_gene: TRBD2; CDR3aa: CAWSGAGDNQETQYF; CDR3nt: TGTGCCTGGAGTGGAGCGGGGGACAACCAAGAGACCCAGTACTTC
len: 14; v_gene: TRBV7-9; abundance: .; j_gene: TRBJ1-1; d_gene: TRBD1; CDR3aa: CASSLTGVNTEAFF; CDR3nt: TGTGCCAGCAGCTTGACAGGGGTGAACACTGAAGCTTTCTTT
len: 15; v_gene: TRBV7-3; abundance: few; j_gene: TRBJ2-1; d_gene: TRBD1; CDR3aa: CASSVTGTGYNEQFF; CDR3nt: TGTGCCAGCAGCGTGACCGGGACAGGGTACAATGAGCAGTTCTTC
len: 14; v_gene: TRBV19; abundance: .; j_gene: TRBJ1-3; d_gene: .; CDR3aa: CASRRGDPGNTIYF; CDR3nt: TGTGCCAGTAGAAGAGGTGACCCTGGAAACACCATATATTTT
len: 11; v_gene: TRBV5-6; abundance: many; j_gene: TRBJ2-5; d_gene: .; CDR3aa: CASSSLATQYF; CDR3nt: TGTGCCAGCAGCTCTCTAGCCACCCAGTACTTC
len: 12; v_gene: TRBV18; abundance: .; j_gene: TRBJ1-3; d_gene: .; CDR3aa: CASSSTGNTIYF; CDR3nt: TGTGCCAGCTCATCCACAGGAAACACCATATATTTT
len: 15; v_gene: TRBV19; abundance: .; j_gene: TRBJ1-5; d_gene: .; CDR3aa: CASSIDGGRNQPQHF; CDR3nt: TGTGCCAGTAGTATTGACGGCGGCAGAAATCAGCCCCAGCATTTT
len: 12; v_gene: TRBV6-6; abundance: .; j_gene: TRBJ1-6; d_gene: .; CDR3aa: CASTQGNSPLHF; CDR3nt: TGTGCCAGCACCCAGGGGAATTCACCCCTCCACTTT
len: 12; v_gene: TRBV27; abundance: few; j_gene: TRBJ2-2; d_gene: .; CDR3aa: CASRRNTGELFF; CDR3nt: TGTGCCAGCAGGAGGAACACCGGGGAGCTGTTTTTT
len: 13; v_gene: TRBV2; abundance: .; j_gene: TRBJ1-1; d_gene: .; CDR3aa: CASGTGLNTEAFF; CDR3nt: TGTGCCAGCGGTACAGGGCTGAACACTGAAGCTTTCTTT
len: 14; v_gene: TRBV2; abundance: few; j_gene: TRBJ1-6; d_gene: .; CDR3aa: CASIKDSLNSPLHF; CDR3nt: TGTGCCAGCATTAAGGACAGCTTGAATTCACCCCTCCACTTT
len: 15; v_gene: TRBV28; abundance: .; j_gene: TRBJ1-1; d_gene: .; CDR3aa: CASSLGGGLNTEAFF; CDR3nt: TGTGCCAGCAGTCTAGGTGGGGGGTTGAACACTGAAGCTTTCTTT
len: 12; v_gene: TRBV6-5; abundance: .; j_gene: TRBJ2-1; d_gene: .; CDR3aa: CASSRGGSEQFF; CDR3nt: TGTGCCAGCAGCAGGGGAGGGAGTGAGCAGTTCTTC
len: 14; v_gene: TRBV5-7; abundance: few; j_gene: TRBJ1-2; d_gene: .; CDR3aa: CASSCSKGEDGYTF; CDR3nt: TGTGCCAGCAGCTGCAGCAAAGGGGAAGACGGCTACACCTTC
len: 16; v_gene: TRBV10-3; abundance: .; j_gene: TRBJ2-1; d_gene: .; CDR3aa: CAISEYQLGSYNEQFF; CDR3nt: TGTGCCATCAGTGAGTACCAGCTAGGCTCCTACAATGAGCAGTTCTTC
len: 16; v_gene: TRBV5-1; abundance: .; j_gene: TRBJ2-1; d_gene: TRBD2; CDR3aa: CASSLAGAGGYNEQFF; CDR3nt: TGCGCCAGCAGCTTGGCGGGAGCGGGGGGGTACAATGAGCAGTTCTTC
len: 13; v_gene: TRBV7-3; abundance: few; j_gene: TRBJ2-2; d_gene: .; CDR3aa: CASSGGAGGELFF; CDR3nt: TGTGCCAGCAGCGGGGGGGCTGGCGGGGAGCTGTTTTTT
len: 17; v_gene: TRBV5-1; abundance: .; j_gene: TRBJ2-2; d_gene: TRBD1; CDR3aa: CASSSGQGLAKTGELFF; CDR3nt: TGCGCCAGCAGCTCGGGACAGGGGCTAGCGAAGACCGGGGAGCTGTTTTTT
len: 16; v_gene: TRBV12-5; abundance: few; j_gene: TRBJ1-1; d_gene: .; CDR3aa: CASGLAVRGINTEAFF; CDR3nt: TGTGCTAGTGGTTTGGCCGTGCGCGGTATAAACACTGAAGCTTTCTTT
len: 15; v_gene: TRBV7-8; abundance: .; j_gene: TRBJ1-2; d_gene: TRBD1; CDR3aa: CASSFIQGFNYGYTF; CDR3nt: TGTGCCAGCAGCTTCATACAGGGGTTCAACTATGGCTACACCTTC
len: 16; v_gene: TRBV14; abundance: .; j_gene: TRBJ2-3; d_gene: .; CDR3aa: CASSSGDGGATDTQYF; CDR3nt: TGTGCCAGCAGCTCAGGGGATGGGGGGGCCACAGATACGCAGTATTTT
len: 11; v_gene: TRBV7-2; abundance: .; j_gene: TRBJ2-3; d_gene: TRBD1; CDR3aa: CASRTGDTQYF; CDR3nt: TGTGCCAGCAGGACAGGGGATACGCAGTATTTT
len: 14; v_gene: TRBV18; abundance: .; j_gene: TRBJ1-2; d_gene: TRBD1; CDR3aa: CASSPPATGRGYTF; CDR3nt: TGTGCCAGCTCACCACCGGCGACAGGGAGGGGCTACACCTTC
len: 15; v_gene: TRBV11-2; abundance: .; j_gene: TRBJ2-1; d_gene: TRBD2; CDR3aa: CASSFFAGGKNEQFF; CDR3nt: TGTGCCAGCAGCTTTTTTGCGGGGGGCAAAAATGAGCAGTTCTTC
len: 11; v_gene: TRBV7-9; abundance: .; j_gene: TRBJ1-2; d_gene: .; CDR3aa: CASSSWPGYTF; CDR3nt: TGTGCCAGCAGCTCCTGGCCGGGCTACACCTTC
len: 15; v_gene: TRBV11-2; abundance: medium-sized; j_gene: TRBJ2-7; d_gene: .; CDR3aa: CASSLGAGQSYEQYF; CDR3nt: TGTGCCAGCAGCTTAGGGGCAGGTCAGTCCTACGAGCAGTACTTC
len: 15; v_gene: TRBV11-2; abundance: .; j_gene: TRBJ1-6; d_gene: TRBD1; CDR3aa: CASSLDWGQSSPLHF; CDR3nt: TGTGCCAGCAGCTTAGATTGGGGACAGTCTTCACCCCTCCACTTT
len: 15; v_gene: TRBV19; abundance: .; j_gene: TRBJ2-5; d_gene: TRBD1; CDR3aa: CASSIMTGAGETQYF; CDR3nt: TGTGCCAGTAGTATTATGACAGGGGCGGGAGAGACCCAGTACTTC
len: 15; v_gene: TRBV6-1; abundance: .; j_gene: TRBJ1-2; d_gene: .; CDR3aa: CASSESPLDSYGYTF; CDR3nt: TGTGCCAGCAGTGAATCCCCCCTCGACTCCTATGGCTACACCTTC
len: 14; v_gene: TRBV6-1; abundance: few; j_gene: TRBJ2-2; d_gene: .; CDR3aa: CASLSLRGTGELFF; CDR3nt: TGTGCCAGTCTATCCTTACGAGGCACCGGGGAGCTGTTTTTT
len: 13; v_gene: TRBV7-3; abundance: few; j_gene: TRBJ2-1; d_gene: TRBD2; CDR3aa: CASSPGGLAEQFF; CDR3nt: TGTGCCAGCAGTCCGGGGGGACTGGCTGAGCAGTTCTTC
len: 15; v_gene: TRBV19; abundance: .; j_gene: TRBJ2-1; d_gene: TRBD2; CDR3aa: CASRPGLASLNEQFF; CDR3nt: TGTGCCAGTAGGCCGGGACTAGCGTCCCTCAATGAGCAGTTCTTC
len: 16; v_gene: TRBV5-1; abundance: .; j_gene: TRBJ2-2; d_gene: TRBD1; CDR3aa: CASSSGTGAPTGELFF; CDR3nt: TGCGCCAGCAGCTCTGGGACAGGGGCCCCCACCGGGGAGCTGTTTTTT
len: 15; v_gene: TRBV5-1; abundance: .; j_gene: TRBJ2-2; d_gene: TRBD1; CDR3aa: CASSAGTVATGELFF; CDR3nt: TGCGCCAGCAGCGCCGGGACAGTAGCCACCGGGGAGCTGTTTTTT
len: 17; v_gene: TRBV7-9; abundance: .; j_gene: TRBJ2-1; d_gene: .; CDR3aa: CASLGGRGKHLYNEQFF; CDR3nt: TGTGCCAGCCTTGGAGGCAGGGGTAAGCACCTTTACAATGAGCAGTTCTTC
len: 14; v_gene: TRBV12-2; abundance: .; j_gene: TRBJ1-2; d_gene: .; CDR3aa: CASRATGGVDGYTF; CDR3nt: TGTGCAAGTCGCGCAACAGGGGGCGTGGATGGCTACACCTTC
len: 17; v_gene: TRBV6-4; abundance: .; j_gene: TRBJ1-1; d_gene: .; CDR3aa: CASSAQPMTRTNTEAFF; CDR3nt: TGTGCCAGCAGTGCCCAACCCATGACTAGGACGAACACTGAAGCTTTCTTT
len: 15; v_gene: TRBV30; abundance: .; j_gene: TRBJ1-1; d_gene: .; CDR3aa: CAWLREGRLNTEAFF; CDR3nt: TGTGCCTGGCTCAGGGAGGGCCGCTTGAACACTGAAGCTTTCTTT
len: 15; v_gene: TRBV5-4; abundance: .; j_gene: TRBJ2-7; d_gene: .; CDR3aa: CASSTRGVVSYEQYF; CDR3nt: TGTGCCAGCAGCACCCGGGGTGTAGTCTCCTACGAGCAGTACTTC